This T cell receptor (beta chain) originates from a study of cytomegalovirus exposure and HLA in healthy donors. A note on this clone: What it binds is unknown.

Amplification used 60 Vbeta primers and 13 Jbeta primers. TCRdb keeps only in-frame clones here, not all; method: immunoSEQ multiplex PCR. The ten top clones account for about 1.1%, within a sample of 200,000 to 250,000 clones. Broader study findings: Analysis performed later found more than 15,000 TCR beta sequences associated with HLA alleles at 0.05 false discovery rate.

Deletions cut 2 bases from V and 6 bases from J, with 11 bases between. Looked up from germline, CDR1 is SGHTA and CDR2 is FQGNSA. CDR3 length: 13 residues. Healthy individuals who donated bone marrow served as the donors. This chain links TRBV7-2 with TRBJ2-7; D gene uncertain. Sequenced material: PBMCs. This clonotype originated in a girl aged 2-10 years in good health and CMV-seropositive. This chain's CDR3 is CASSLPPNVEQYF. CDR3 bases: TGTGCCAGCAGCTTACCCCCTAACGTCGAGCAGTACTTC.